Listed here are 30 T cell receptor beta chains from one sample, sequenced in a study of blood T cells in healthy people across ages. Through a sample-barcoded 5' primer and a J-beta primer mix, a second PCR was run for roughly 6 to 11 cycles. TCRdb re-derived calls from the 5' RACE reads in MiXCR, one entry per CDR3 protein. The table includes roughly 1.9 million distinct CDR3 sequences, 35% to 50% detected once. The specimen sequenced was blood. The receptors shown here come from a human donor in good health.

The rearrangement uses TRBV4-2 and TRBJ2-3; TRBD1 matches 10 bases. Trimming removed 2 bases from V and 4 bases from J; junction bases left unmatched: 12. The CDR3 is 18 amino acids. The germline V gene has CDR1 LGHNA and CDR2 YNFKEQ. The CDR3 sequence is CASSQLWQGQGSADTQYF. The CDR3, as DNA: TGTGCCAGCAGCCAATTGTGGCAGGGACAGGGGTCGGCAGATACGCAGTATTTT.

This sequence joins TRBV3-1 and TRBJ2-1; 12 nucleotides agree with TRBD1. V was pared by 5 bases and J by 8 bases, with 10 bases of the junction left unmatched. This CDR3 region has 16 residues. Germline CDR1 LGHDT, CDR2 YNNKEL (reference sequence). CDR3 loop: CASSYPPGQGAYEQFF. The CDR3 DNA reads as TGTGCCAGCAGCTATCCCCCGGGACAGGGGGCTTATGAGCAGTTCTTC.

This clonotype has just a few counts. The V and J genes are TRBV29-1 and TRBJ1-2, with TRBD1 matching over 7 bases. The ends lost 1 base at V and 8 bases at J; junction bases unmatched: 7. Germline V CDR1 and CDR2: SQVTM, ANQGSEA. CDR3 size: 13 residues. The CDR3 here is CSVEGQGRWGYTF. The CDR3 DNA reads TGCAGCGTTGAAGGACAGGGCCGGTGGGGCTACACCTTC.

The chain couples TRBV7-9 to TRBJ2-3, with D hard to call. CDR1 and CDR2 from the germline V gene are SEHNR and FQNEAQ (reference sequence). Trimming cost V 7 bases and J 6 bases, with 11 bases left between them. This CDR3 is 12 amino acids long. CDR3 coding DNA: TGTGCCAGCATCAACCGGGCCGATACGCAGTATTTT. It specifies CASINRADTQYF.

This clonotype was detected a few times. The junction and the germline gene differ at one end; a read error may be behind it. The chain combines TRBV3-1 with TRBJ1-4; D is undetermined. Germline V CDR1 and CDR2: LGHDT, YNNKEL (reference sequence). This CDR3 is built from 15 residues. The CDR3, as DNA: TGTGCCAGCAGCCAGGCGGGTTTAGGAGATGAAAAACGGTTTTTT. It is translated as CASSQAGLGDEKRFF.

This rearrangement joins TRBV4-1 to TRBJ1-1; 8 bases map to TRBD1. V lost 3 bases, J lost 12 bases, and 9 bases stayed unmatched. Germline V gene data show CDR1 as MGHRA and CDR2 as YSYEKL. This CDR3 is built from 13 residues. The CDR3 region has the DNA TGCGCCAGCAGCCACATAACCGGACAGGGAACTTTCTTT. This codes for CASSHITGQGTFF.

The chain recombines TRBV7-9 with TRBJ1-2; the match to TRBD1 covers 10 bases. J was trimmed by 12 bases and V by 5 bases; bases with no gene match: 9. CDR1 and CDR2 from the germline V gene are SEHNR and FQNEAQ (reference sequence). This CDR3 comprises 13 residues. Written as DNA, the CDR3 is TGTGCCAGCAGCCGAGGGGACAGGGGAGGCGACACCTTC. It yields the protein CASSRGDRGGDTF.

The chain uses TRBV6-6 and TRBJ1-5; TRBD1 agrees at 7 bases. The junction had 7 bases not matched to a gene; V was cut back by 0 bases and J by 2 bases. The germline V gene encodes CDR1 MNHNY and CDR2 SVGAGI (reference sequence). The CDR3 runs to 17 residues. This chain's CDR3 is CASSYSSGGVGNQPQHF. DNA for the CDR3: TGTGCCAGCAGTTACTCTTCAGGGGGAGTTGGCAATCAGCCCCAGCATTTT.

The chain has TRBV20-1 and TRBJ1-2, with 10 bases fitting TRBD1. The V and J ends lost 5 bases and 4 bases, in that order; junction bases with no gene match: 10. CDR1 DFQATT and CDR2 SNEGSKA come from the germline V gene (reference sequence). The CDR3 consists of 15 residues. Here the CDR3 reads CSAGGQGSVLYGYTF. For the CDR3, the DNA is TGCAGTGCTGGGGGACAGGGGTCGGTCCTCTATGGCTACACCTTC.

J is TRBJ1-2 and V is TRBV6-2 or TRBV6-3; D ambiguous. This CDR3 region has 13 residues. V was pared by 10 bases and J by 2 bases, with 14 bases between. The germline V gene has CDR1 MNHEY and CDR2 SVGEGT. CDR3 loop: CAISPDPNYGYTF. DNA for the CDR3: TGTGCCATCAGCCCGGACCCGAACTATGGCTACACCTTC.

The chain couples TRBV29-1 to TRBJ1-2; no firm D call. V was cut by 6 bases and J by 0 bases, with 11 bases left in between. Germline V gene lookup returns CDR1 SQVTM and CDR2 ANQGSEA. The CDR3 is made up of 13 amino acids. This CDR3 reads CSVEQSTNYGYTF. As DNA, the CDR3 is TGCAGCGTCGAGCAGTCCACTAACTATGGCTACACCTTC.

CDR3 loop: CASSHYRGAPTGTDTQYF. DNA of the CDR3: TGTGCCAGCAGCCACTACCGGGGGGCTCCGACCGGGACAGATACGCAGTATTTT. This sequence joins TRBV9 and TRBJ2-3, with D perhaps matching TRBD2 (7 bases). CDR1 is SGDLS and CDR2 is YYNGEE in the germline V gene. The CDR3 loop spans 18 amino acids. V was cut by 4 bases and J by 3 bases, with 24 bases left in between.

This chain connects TRBV12-3 or TRBV12-4 to TRBJ1-5; 7 bases line up with TRBD1. The V and J ends lost 6 bases and 12 bases, in that order; junction bases with no gene match: 17. The CDR3 has 15 residues. In DNA form, the CDR3 reads TGTGCCAGCAGCCCAGGGGGGGGTGAATCATTGAGCCAGCATTTT. Protein: CASSPGGGESLSQHF.

In this sample, this clonotype turned up a few times. V is TRBV7-6 and J is TRBJ2-7; D unclear. There are 16 residues in the CDR3. V was cut by 3 bases and J by 0 bases, with 15 bases left in between. Germline V CDR1 and CDR2: SGHVS, FNYEAQ. CDR3 protein: CASSFRPGPSSYEQYF. As DNA, the CDR3 is TGTGCCAGCAGCTTCCGACCAGGACCCAGCTCCTACGAGCAGTACTTC.

This clonotype was counted only a few times. This chain links TRBV27 with TRBJ2-7; the match to TRBD1 covers 9 bases. Per the germline V gene, CDR1 is MNHEY and CDR2 is SMNVEV (reference sequence). The CDR3 runs 18 residues. V shed 3 bases, J shed 0 bases, and the junction held 12 bases outside the gene matches. CDR3 sequence (DNA): TGTGCCAGCAGTTTTGGGTTCTCGGGACAGGGAAGCTCCTACGAGCAGTACTTC. Translated: CASSFGFSGQGSSYEQYF.

This clonotype appeared a few times. The chain has TRBV6-6 and TRBJ2-7, with 8 bases identical to TRBD1. The V segment lost 5 bases and the J segment 3 bases; nucleotides outside the gene matches: 3. Germline CDR1 reads MNHNY; CDR2 reads SVGAGI (reference sequence). The CDR3 sequence is 13 residues long. The CDR3 nucleotides read TGTGCCAGCAGTGACGACAGGGGCTACGAGCAGTACTTC. Its translation is CASSDDRGYEQYF.

This chain joins TRBV7-9 and TRBJ2-7; TRBD2 agrees at 8 bases. The CDR3 is 13 amino acids. Germline loops: CDR1 SEHNR, CDR2 FQNEAQ (reference sequence). Trimming cost V 3 bases and J 8 bases; bases outside gene matches: 6. The CDR3 protein is CASSLGAGEQQYF. CDR3 DNA: TGTGCCAGCAGCTTGGGAGCGGGAGAACAGCAGTACTTC.

This chain uses TRBV7-9 with TRBJ2-3, with 8 bases that match TRBD2. The germline gives CDR1 SEHNR, CDR2 FQNEAQ (reference sequence). This CDR3 spans 14 amino acids. The V segment lost 3 bases and the J segment 3 bases; nucleotides outside the gene matches: 2. DNA for the CDR3: TGTGCCAGCAGCTTGGGACTAGAAACAGATACGCAGTATTTT. Its protein is CASSLGLETDTQYF.

The chain links TRBV24-1 to TRBJ1-5, with 7 bases identical to TRBD1. Germline V gene lookup returns CDR1 KGHDR and CDR2 SFDVKD. After removal of 9 bases from V and 6 bases from J, the junction contained 10 bases not matched to a gene. The CDR3 loop spans 14 amino acids. The CDR3 loop reads CATHTGQTSQPQHF. The CDR3 nucleotides read TGTGCCACCCACACGGGACAGACAAGTCAGCCCCAGCATTTT.

The rearrangement links TRBV2 to TRBJ2-5; D tentatively fits TRBD1 or TRBD2 (5 bases each). The tail of the sequence fits TRBJ2-7 better, so the J call may be wrong. The CDR3 is 14 amino acids. CDR1 SNHLY and CDR2 FYNNEI come from the germline V gene. The CDR3 region has the DNA TGTGCCAGCAGTCCCTACCGGGGCCCCTGCGAGCAGTACTTC. This encodes CASSPYRGPCEQYF.

This clonotype was picked up one time. CDR3 DNA: TGCAGTGCTGAGAAGACAGGGGGGATCGCCTATAATTCACCCCTCCACTTT. Translated: CSAEKTGGIAYNSPLHF. This chain connects TRBV20-1 to TRBJ1-6; 9 bases are shared with TRBD1. Germline CDR1 and CDR2: DFQATT and SNEGSKA (reference sequence). This CDR3 spans 17 amino acids. V dropped 5 bases and J dropped 2; count of bases not matched to a gene: 10.

J is TRBJ1-2 and V is TRBV20-1; 9 bases line up with TRBD1. There are 15 residues in the CDR3. With V trimmed by 6 bases and J by 4 bases, 12 bases remained unmatched. CDR1 and CDR2 (germline): DFQATT, SNEGSKA (reference sequence). In DNA form, the CDR3 reads TGCAGTGCCGCCCACCACAGGGGGCAGGTCTATGGCTACACCTTC. This gives the protein CSAAHHRGQVYGYTF.

V is TRBV20-1 and J is TRBJ2-5, with 10 bases aligning to TRBD2. The CDR3 runs 15 residues. V lost 5 bases and J lost 5; bases outside the gene matches: 11. Germline-derived CDR1 and CDR2 are DFQATT and SNEGSKA (reference sequence). The chain's CDR3 is CSAPPSGGGGETQYF. The CDR3 DNA is TGCAGTGCTCCGCCGAGCGGGGGGGGTGGTGAGACCCAGTACTTC.

This clonotype was detected a few times. This chain connects TRBV12-3 or TRBV12-4 to TRBJ1-2; the D gene is possibly TRBD1 (6 bases). The CDR3 covers 13 residues. Trimming removed 2 bases from V and 8 bases from J, with 12 bases in between. As DNA, the CDR3 is TGTGCCAGCAGTTTAAGGGGGGGAGGCGGCTACACCTTC. This gives the protein CASSLRGGGGYTF.

This sequence joins TRBV4-3 and TRBJ2-7, with D tentatively TRBD1 (6 bases). Germline CDR1 and CDR2: LGHNA and YSLEER. V was shortened by 4 bases and J by 2 bases, with 21 bases between the two germline ends. The CDR3 loop spans 17 amino acids. The chain's CDR3 is CASSPFNVGDKTYEQYF. For the CDR3, the DNA is TGCGCCAGCAGCCCCTTCAATGTTGGGGACAAGACCTACGAGCAGTACTTC.

The table lists this clonotype with a few counts. V usage is TRBV6-5 and J usage is TRBJ2-1; D remains unclear. The CDR3 sequence is 16 residues long. V was cut by 5 bases and J by 0 bases, with 14 bases left in between. Germline assignment: CDR1 MNHEY and CDR2 SVGAGI. The CDR3 sequence is CASSHRTPSSYNEQFF. Written as DNA, the CDR3 is TGTGCCAGCAGTCACCGGACGCCTAGCTCCTACAATGAGCAGTTCTTC.

This clonotype was picked up a small number of times. The chain uses TRBV20-1 and TRBJ2-5; the D gene is possibly TRBD2 (7 bases). CDR1 is DFQATT and CDR2 is SNEGSKA in the germline V gene (reference sequence). The CDR3 sequence is 16 residues long. V was pared by 5 bases and J by 4 bases, with 23 bases between. CDR3 sequence reads: CSALPFETGGRETQYF. DNA for the CDR3: TGCAGTGCTCTTCCTTTCGAGACAGGCGGGAGAGAGACCCAGTACTTC.

A note on this clonotype: The junction shows a germline mismatch at one end, possibly a read error. This chain connects TRBV7-7 to TRBJ1-1; unclear D gene. There are 13 residues in the CDR3. CDR1 is SSHAT, CDR2 FNYEAQ, per germline (reference sequence). CDR3 sequence (DNA): TGTGCTAGCAGCTTGGACTCCCTTACTGAAGCTTTCTTT. This translates into CASSLDSLTEAFF.

This chain links TRBV14 with TRBJ2-1; 9 bases are shared with TRBD1. There are 17 residues in the CDR3. Germline CDR1 SGHDN, CDR2 FVKESK. V shed 5 bases and J 7 bases; nucleotides not matched to a gene: 15. The CDR3 DNA reads as TGTGCCAGCAGCTGTGAGGGACAGGGTTGTGCTCAAAATGAGCAGTTCTTC. Amino acid sequence: CASSCEGQGCAQNEQFF.

This clonotype turned up a few times. The chain is built from TRBV20-1 and TRBJ1-1, with D perhaps TRBD1 (6 bases). This CDR3 region has 12 residues. CDR1 is DFQATT, CDR2 SNEGSKA, per germline (reference sequence). V dropped 6 bases and J dropped 10 bases, with 18 bases sitting between them. The CDR3 sequence is CSAEQGGLVAFF. Written as DNA, the CDR3 is TGCAGTGCAGAACAGGGAGGTTTAGTAGCTTTCTTT.